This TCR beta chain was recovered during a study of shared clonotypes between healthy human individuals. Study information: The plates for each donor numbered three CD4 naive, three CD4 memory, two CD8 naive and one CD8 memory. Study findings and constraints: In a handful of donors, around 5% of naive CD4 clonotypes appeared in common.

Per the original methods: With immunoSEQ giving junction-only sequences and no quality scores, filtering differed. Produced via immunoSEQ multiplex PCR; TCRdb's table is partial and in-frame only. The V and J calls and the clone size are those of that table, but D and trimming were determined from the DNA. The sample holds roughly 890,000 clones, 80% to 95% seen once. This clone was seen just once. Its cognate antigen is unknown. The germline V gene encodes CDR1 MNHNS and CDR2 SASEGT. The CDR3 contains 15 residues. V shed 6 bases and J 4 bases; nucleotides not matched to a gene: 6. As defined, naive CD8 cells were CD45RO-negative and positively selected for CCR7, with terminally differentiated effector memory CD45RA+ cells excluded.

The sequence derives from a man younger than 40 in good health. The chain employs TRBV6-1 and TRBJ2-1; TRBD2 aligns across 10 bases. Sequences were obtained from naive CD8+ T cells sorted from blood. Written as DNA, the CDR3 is TGTGCCAGCAGGGACCTAGCGGGAGTGTACAATGAGCAGTTCTTC. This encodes CASRDLAGVYNEQFF.